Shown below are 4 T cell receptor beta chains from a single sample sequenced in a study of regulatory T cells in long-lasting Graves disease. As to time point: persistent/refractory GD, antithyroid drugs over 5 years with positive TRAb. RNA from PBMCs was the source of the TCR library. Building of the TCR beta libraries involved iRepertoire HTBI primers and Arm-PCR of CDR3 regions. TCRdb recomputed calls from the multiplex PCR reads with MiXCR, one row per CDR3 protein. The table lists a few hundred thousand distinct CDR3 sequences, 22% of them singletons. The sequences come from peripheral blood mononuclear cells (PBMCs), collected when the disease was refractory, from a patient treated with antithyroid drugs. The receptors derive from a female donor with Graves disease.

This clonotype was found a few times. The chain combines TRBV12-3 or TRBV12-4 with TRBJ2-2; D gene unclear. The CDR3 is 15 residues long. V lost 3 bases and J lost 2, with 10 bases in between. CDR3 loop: CASSFAAANTGELFF. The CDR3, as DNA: TGTGCCAGCAGTTTCGCGGCAGCCAACACCGGGGAGCTGTTTTTT.

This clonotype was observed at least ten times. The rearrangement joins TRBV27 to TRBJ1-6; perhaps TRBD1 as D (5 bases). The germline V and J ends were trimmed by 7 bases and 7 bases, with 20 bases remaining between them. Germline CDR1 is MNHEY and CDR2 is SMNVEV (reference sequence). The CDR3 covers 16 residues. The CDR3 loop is CASTHRNGKINSPLHF. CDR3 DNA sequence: TGTGCCAGCACCCACAGGAACGGGAAGATAAATTCACCCCTCCACTTT.

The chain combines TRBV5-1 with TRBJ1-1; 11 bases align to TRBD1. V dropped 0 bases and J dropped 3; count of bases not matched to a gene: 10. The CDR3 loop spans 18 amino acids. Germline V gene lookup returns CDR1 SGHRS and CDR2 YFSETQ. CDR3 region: CASSLEGTGGSGDTEAFF. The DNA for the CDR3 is TGCGCCAGCAGCTTGGAAGGGACAGGGGGTTCGGGCGACACTGAAGCTTTCTTT.

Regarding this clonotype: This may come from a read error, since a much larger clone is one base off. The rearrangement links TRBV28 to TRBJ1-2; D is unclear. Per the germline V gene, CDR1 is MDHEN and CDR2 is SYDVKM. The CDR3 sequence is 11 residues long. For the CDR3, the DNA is TGTGCCAGCAAGGGAGGCTATAGCTACACCTTC. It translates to CASKGGYSYTF.